These 13 T cell receptor beta chains came from one sample sequenced in a study of cytomegalovirus exposure and HLA in healthy donors. In the PCR, 60 Vbeta and 13 Jbeta primers were used. Clones were sequenced by immunoSEQ multiplex PCR, and TCRdb holds only the in-frame ones, with some missing. Found here are 120,000 to 150,000 clones, 88% of them singletons; the top ten hold around 0.54%. Material: PBMCs. These receptors were taken from a woman in her thirties or forties in good health and CMV-seronegative.

V usage is TRBV2 and J usage is TRBJ2-7; possible D gene TRBD2, 5 bases. CDR3 length: 13 amino acids. The ends were cut back, 7 bases at V and 5 bases at J, with 15 bases in the middle. The germline gives CDR1 SNHLY, CDR2 FYNNEI. In nucleotides, the CDR3 is TGTGCCAGCAATACCGGGGTAACGAACGAGCAGTACTTC. Translation: CASNTGVTNEQYF.

V and J are TRBV7-9 and TRBJ2-1; D might be TRBD2 (6 bases). V was pared by 8 bases and J by 7 bases, with 9 bases between. Germline assignment: CDR1 SEHNR and CDR2 FQNEAQ (reference sequence). CDR3 length equals 11 residues. The CDR3 nucleotides are TGTGCCAGCGGCGCGGGGAATGAGCAGTTCTTC. This encodes CASGAGNEQFF.

The genes are TRBV7-9 and TRBJ1-1; no firm D call. This CDR3 is built from 13 residues. CDR1 SEHNR and CDR2 FQNEAQ come from the germline V gene (reference sequence). V shed 3 bases and J shed 1 base, with 6 bases lying between them. The CDR3 DNA is TGTGCCAGCAGCTTTACAACGAACACTGAAGCTTTCTTT. Its translation: CASSFTTNTEAFF.

This chain joins TRBV28 and TRBJ1-3; 8 nucleotides match TRBD1. V lost 4 bases and J lost 0; bases outside the gene matches: 5. This CDR3 has 16 amino acids. Germline loops: CDR1 MDHEN, CDR2 SYDVKM. The DNA of the CDR3 is TGTGCCAGCAGTTCAGGGACAGGCCTCTCTGGAAACACCATATATTTT. Its translation is CASSSGTGLSGNTIYF.

This clone was counted once. The rearrangement links TRBV11-2 to TRBJ2-5; D is unresolved. Germline V gives CDR1 SGHAT, CDR2 FQNNGV. This CDR3 region has 16 residues. V dropped 1 base and J dropped 5 bases, with 17 bases sitting between them. CDR3 coding DNA: TGTGCCAGCAGCTTAGTCCTTGGGCCTGGTGGGGAGACCCAGTACTTC. It specifies CASSLVLGPGGETQYF.

CDR3 coding DNA: TGTGCCAGCAGTGAAGGGATGGGGTGGGCGGGTCGCAATGAGCAGTTCTTC. It is translated as CASSEGMGWAGRNEQFF. The V call is TRBV2, the J call TRBJ2-1, with D perhaps matching TRBD2 (5 bases). This CDR3 is built from 17 residues. In germline, CDR1 is SNHLY, CDR2 FYNNEI. The V end was cut by 1 base, the J end by 6 bases, with 19 bases between.

J is TRBJ2-5 and V is TRBV5-1; 10 bases line up with TRBD2. CDR3 length: 16 amino acids. The V and J ends lost 0 bases and 3 bases, in that order; junction bases with no gene match: 5. The germline CDR1 and CDR2 sequences are SGHRS and YFSETQ. As DNA, the CDR3 is TGCGCCAGCAGCTTGGTATTAGCGGGAGGTGAAGAGACCCAGTACTTC. Residues: CASSLVLAGGEETQYF. Together with reference TRBV5-1 and TRBJ2-5, the CDR3 gives the full variable domain: KAGVTQTPRYLIKTRGQQVTLSCSPISGHRSVSWYQQTPGQGLQFLFEYFSETQRNKGNFPGRFSGRQFSNSRSEMNVSTLELGDSALYLCASSLVLAGGEETQYFGPGTRLLVL.

The chain recombines TRBV28 with TRBJ2-3, with D uncertain. The ends were cut back, 1 base at V and 7 bases at J, with 9 bases in the middle. Germline V gives CDR1 MDHEN, CDR2 SYDVKM. The CDR3 spans 13 residues. The CDR3 coding sequence is TGTGCCAGCAGTTTATCCCCGTTAAATACGCAGTATTTT. Amino acid sequence: CASSLSPLNTQYF.

V usage is TRBV5-8 and J usage is TRBJ2-7; D unclear. With 0 bases removed from V and 2 bases from J, the gap between germline ends came to 9 bases. This CDR3 contains 14 residues. CDR1 and CDR2 (germline): SGHTS, YDEGEE. The CDR3 is CASSLAAVAYEQYF. CDR3 sequence (DNA): TGTGCCAGCAGCTTGGCTGCGGTGGCCTACGAGCAGTACTTC.

This chain uses TRBV7-9 with TRBJ2-2; TRBD1 agrees at 7 bases. J was trimmed by 8 bases and V by 4 bases; bases with no gene match: 4. In germline, CDR1 is SEHNR, CDR2 FQNEAQ (reference sequence). The CDR3 is 13 amino acids. CDR3 coding DNA: TGTGCCAGCAGCTCGACAGGGTATGGGGAGCTGTTTTTT. Amino acid sequence: CASSSTGYGELFF.

As concerns this clone: A read error may account for a junction end that differs from germline. This chain uses TRBV7-7 with TRBJ2-3; 10 bases are a match to TRBD2. The CDR3 length is 15 residues. CDR1 SSHAT and CDR2 FNYEAQ come from the germline V gene (reference sequence). The CDR3 sequence: CASSPGTSVADTQYF. CDR3 bases: TGTGCTAGCAGCCCGGGGACTAGCGTGGCAGATACGCAGTATTTT.

The chain couples TRBV18 to TRBJ1-5, with TRBD1 matching over 7 bases. CDR1 is KGHSH, CDR2 LQKENI, per germline. Trimming cost V 2 bases and J 5 bases; bases outside gene matches: 6. The CDR3 is made up of 15 amino acids. The CDR3 DNA sequence: TGTGCCAGCTCACCAGGGGGACAGTACTATCAGCCCCAGCATTTT. Translated, it gives CASSPGGQYYQPQHF.

J is TRBJ2-4 and V is TRBV5-1; 7 bases are shared with TRBD1. The CDR3 spans 17 residues. V dropped 7 bases and J dropped 0; count of bases not matched to a gene: 13. Germline-derived CDR1 and CDR2 are SGHRS and YFSETQ. CDR3 loop: CASSPLRDRLAKNIQYF. The CDR3 DNA reads TGCGCCAGCTCCCCTCTCCGGGACAGATTAGCCAAAAACATTCAGTACTTC.